The 26 T cell receptor beta chains listed next were all sequenced from one sample in a study of shared clonotypes between healthy human individuals. CD45RO-negative, CCR7-selected cells formed the naive CD8 fraction, which excluded terminally differentiated effector memory CD45RA+ cells. Some clones are missing from TCRdb's copy, which holds only in-frame ones; the method was immunoSEQ multiplex PCR. This repertoire shows over 2 million clones, about 95% found once; its top ten account for about 1.1%. Sequenced: naive CD8+ T cells sorted from blood. All receptors derive from a man aged 18 to 30 in good health.

The V and J genes are TRBV4-3 and TRBJ2-2, with D possibly matching TRBD1 (6 bases). The germline gives CDR1 LGHNA, CDR2 YSLEER. The CDR3 has 14 amino acids. V was shortened by 3 bases and J by 3 bases, with 8 bases between the two germline ends. The CDR3 region is CASSHGQYTGELFF. For the CDR3, the DNA is TGCGCCAGCAGCCACGGACAGTACACCGGGGAGCTGTTTTTT.

Of note for this clone: The sample holds other DNA sequences that translate to the same CDR3. The chain is built from TRBV30 and TRBJ2-7; 9 positions agree with TRBD2. Germline V gene sequence: CDR1 GTSNPN, CDR2 SVGIG (reference sequence). The CDR3 length is 14 residues. V lost 0 bases, J lost 7 bases, and 7 bases stayed unmatched. CDR3 coding DNA: TGTGCCTGGAGTGTGACTAGCGGAATGAGGGAGCAGTACTTC. Translating it yields CAWSVTSGMREQYF.

The V gene is TRBV11-2, the J gene TRBJ2-7, with 8 bases lining up with TRBD2. The germline V gene has CDR1 SGHAT and CDR2 FQNNGV. The CDR3 totals 15 residues. Unmatched junction bases numbered 8, after V lost 5 bases and J lost 2 bases. This CDR3 reads CASSPRLAKAYEQYF. The CDR3 DNA follows: TGTGCCAGCAGCCCGAGACTAGCGAAAGCCTACGAGCAGTACTTC.

The chain links TRBV30 to TRBJ2-1, with D perhaps TRBD1 (5 bases). V gave up 4 bases and J gave up 1 base, with 11 bases separating them. The CDR3 contains 14 residues. Per germline, CDR1 GTSNPN and CDR2 SVGIG (reference sequence). CDR3 sequence reads: CAWIVAGSYNEQFF. The CDR3 DNA reads as TGTGCCTGGATCGTCGCAGGGTCCTACAATGAGCAGTTCTTC.

The V call is TRBV2, the J call TRBJ2-5, with 9 positions matching TRBD2. The CDR3 loop spans 15 amino acids. V shed 6 bases and J 4 bases; nucleotides not matched to a gene: 9. CDR1 and CDR2 from the germline V gene are SNHLY and FYNNEI. This CDR3 is CASSNRREGGETQYF. DNA for the CDR3: TGTGCCAGCAGCAACCGGCGGGAGGGGGGAGAGACCCAGTACTTC.

The gene calls are TRBV18 and TRBJ1-2; no reliable D call. CDR1 is KGHSH and CDR2 is LQKENI in the germline V gene. The germline V and J ends were trimmed by 0 bases and 2 bases, with 16 bases remaining between them. The CDR3 totals 17 residues. The CDR3, as DNA: TGTGCCAGCTCACCACCTGTTGGCGAGGATTCAAACTATGGCTACACCTTC. This codes for CASSPPVGEDSNYGYTF.

V usage is TRBV7-9 and J usage is TRBJ2-4; weak D call: TRBD1 (6 bases). V was clipped by 0 bases and J by 5 bases, with 11 bases between them. Germline loops: CDR1 SEHNR, CDR2 FQNEAQ (reference sequence). There are 15 residues in the CDR3. The CDR3 sequence: CASSLAPNRENIQYF. The CDR3 DNA reads TGTGCCAGCAGCTTAGCCCCAAACAGGGAAAACATTCAGTACTTC. The full variable domain, in which reference TRBV7-9 and TRBJ2-4 provide the parts outside the CDR3, is DTGVSQNPRHKITKRGQNVTFRCDPISEHNRLYWYRQTLGQGPEFLTYFQNEAQLEKSRLLSDRFSAERPKGSFSTLEIQRTEQGDSAMYLCASSLAPNRENIQYFGAGTRLSVL.

A note on this clone: The sample has other DNA sequences that encode this CDR3 too. The V and J genes are TRBV27 and TRBJ2-7; 7 nucleotides line up with TRBD2. V trimming: 5 bases; J trimming: 4 bases; junction bases outside the gene matches: 5. Germline assignment: CDR1 MNHEY and CDR2 SMNVEV (reference sequence). CDR3 length equals 13 residues. Here the CDR3 reads CASSPGGSYEQYF. The CDR3 DNA reads TGTGCCAGCAGTCCGGGAGGCAGTTACGAGCAGTACTTC.

The V call is TRBV4-1, the J call TRBJ2-1, with 8 bases that match TRBD1. The J segment lost 9 bases and the V segment lost 4 bases, leaving 8 bases of the junction unmatched. The CDR3 runs 14 residues. CDR1 MGHRA and CDR2 YSYEKL come from the germline V gene. The CDR3, as DNA: TGCGCCAGCAGCCCCCGGACAGGGAGCGGTGAGCAGTTCTTC. Its translation: CASSPRTGSGEQFF.

A remark on this clone: The same CDR3 is also encoded by other DNA sequences in this sample. The rearrangement links TRBV5-6 to TRBJ2-2, with unresolved D. This CDR3 contains 14 residues. Between the trimmed V and J ends, which lost 0 bases and 1 base, there was a span of 4 bases. In germline, CDR1 is SGHDT, CDR2 YYEEEE. The CDR3 DNA sequence: TGTGCCAGCAGCTTGGATGTGAACACCGGGGAGCTGTTTTTT. As protein: CASSLDVNTGELFF. Looking up the rest from reference TRBV5-6 and TRBJ2-2 gives the full variable domain: DAGVTQSPTHLIKTRGQQVTLRCSPKSGHDTVSWYQQALGQGPQFIFQYYEEEERQRGNFPDRFSGHQFPNYSSELNVNALLLGDSALYLCASSLDVNTGELFFGEGSRLTVL.

This chain links TRBV11-2 with TRBJ1-1; 7 bases align to TRBD1. With V trimmed by 0 bases and J by 3 bases, 4 bases remained unmatched. The CDR3 extends over 15 amino acids. Looked up from germline, CDR1 is SGHAT and CDR2 is FQNNGV. This CDR3 is CASSLDGQGDTEAFF. The CDR3 coding sequence is TGTGCCAGCAGCTTAGATGGTCAGGGGGACACTGAAGCTTTCTTT.

V usage is TRBV19 and J usage is TRBJ1-5; tentative D call: TRBD1 (5 bases). Germline CDR1 reads LNHDA; CDR2 reads SQIVND (reference sequence). The CDR3 spans 20 residues. The V end was cut by 4 bases, the J end by 0 bases, with 25 bases between. The CDR3 is CASSRSPNRDFEDSNQPQHF. The CDR3 coding sequence is TGTGCCAGTAGTAGGTCACCAAACCGGGACTTTGAGGATAGCAATCAGCCCCAGCATTTT.

This chain links TRBV5-1 with TRBJ2-6; D may match TRBD1 or TRBD2 (5 bases each). This CDR3 has 17 residues. Germline CDR1 SGHRS, CDR2 YFSETQ. V lost 1 base and J lost 0, with 11 bases in between. DNA for the CDR3: TGCGCCAGCAGCTTGTATGGGGGTAACTCTGGGGCCAACGTCCTGACTTTC. This encodes CASSLYGGNSGANVLTF.

This clone was observed a single time. The chain combines TRBV19 with TRBJ1-5; no definite D call. CDR1 is LNHDA and CDR2 is SQIVND in the germline V gene (reference sequence). Trimming removed 3 bases from V and 11 bases from J, with 17 bases in between. CDR3 size: 14 residues. CDR3 DNA sequence: TGTGCCAGTAGTATCCCGGGAAAGCAATCAGCCCAGCATTTT. Its protein is CASSIPGKQSAQHF.

The V and J genes are TRBV27 and TRBJ2-7; 11 bases are shared with TRBD2. The trim removed 3 bases at V and 5 bases at J, leaving 6 bases unmatched. The CDR3 contains 15 residues. Germline V gene sequence: CDR1 MNHEY, CDR2 SMNVEV (reference sequence). The CDR3 here is CASSLGSGRANEQYF. CDR3 DNA: TGTGCCAGCAGTTTGGGTAGCGGGAGGGCCAACGAGCAGTACTTC.

This sequence joins TRBV27 and TRBJ2-1; no reliable D call. Germline V gene data show CDR1 as MNHEY and CDR2 as SMNVEV (reference sequence). CDR3 length equals 12 residues. Trimming took 5 bases from V and 4 from J, leaving 6 bases between them. In nucleotides, the CDR3 is TGTGCCAGCAGTACCTATTACAATGAGCAGTTCTTC. Its protein is CASSTYYNEQFF.

The gene calls are TRBV27 and TRBJ2-7; 9 bases agree with TRBD1. Trimming removed 5 bases from V and 6 bases from J; junction bases left unmatched: 8. The CDR3 length is 14 residues. CDR1 MNHEY and CDR2 SMNVEV come from the germline V gene (reference sequence). CDR3 protein: CASSLGTGPSEQYF. In DNA form, the CDR3 reads TGTGCCAGCAGTCTGGGGACAGGGCCGTCCGAGCAGTACTTC.

A word on this clone: This CDR3 is also generated by other DNA sequences in the sample. The rearrangement links TRBV30 to TRBJ1-1; D might be TRBD1 (5 bases). V lost 5 bases and J 0 bases, leaving 7 bases between the germline ends. Germline CDR1 reads GTSNPN; CDR2 reads SVGIG (reference sequence). The CDR3 extends over 12 amino acids. This CDR3 is CAWGTLNTEAFF. CDR3 sequence (DNA): TGTGCCTGGGGGACTCTGAACACTGAAGCTTTCTTT.

This chain joins TRBV7-8 and TRBJ2-1; 9 nucleotides line up with TRBD2. The length of the CDR3 is 14 residues. Germline CDR1 and CDR2: SGHVS and FQNEAQ. With V trimmed by 5 bases and J by 9 bases, 8 bases remained unmatched. The CDR3: CASSRSGGPSEQFF. As DNA, the CDR3 is TGTGCCAGCAGCCGCAGCGGGGGGCCGAGTGAGCAGTTCTTC.

The chain carries TRBV7-9 and TRBJ2-3; a possible D gene is TRBD2 (5 bases). Trimming cost V 8 bases and J 2 bases, with 23 bases left between them. Germline loops: CDR1 SEHNR, CDR2 FQNEAQ (reference sequence). This CDR3 contains 17 residues. DNA for the CDR3: TGTGCCAGCCTAGAGAGAGATGATAGCGCGATCACAGATACGCAGTATTTT. Translating gives CASLERDDSAITDTQYF. Full variable domain (rest looked up from reference TRBV7-9 and TRBJ2-3): DTGVSQNPRHKITKRGQNVTFRCDPISEHNRLYWYRQTLGQGPEFLTYFQNEAQLEKSRLLSDRFSAERPKGSFSTLEIQRTEQGDSAMYLCASLERDDSAITDTQYFGPGTRLTVL.

The V call is TRBV9, the J call TRBJ2-6; D is undetermined. V was pared by 4 bases and J by 3 bases, with 8 bases between. The germline CDR1 and CDR2 sequences are SGDLS and YYNGEE. The CDR3 has 14 amino acids. CDR3 bases: TGTGCCAGCAGCCCCCCTCTTGGGGCCAACGTCCTGACTTTC. Protein: CASSPPLGANVLTF.

The gene calls are TRBV27 and TRBJ1-4; 9 bases fit TRBD1. The junction had 3 bases not matched to a gene; V was cut back by 1 base and J by 6 bases. The CDR3 consists of 15 residues. The V gene's germline CDR1 is MNHEY and CDR2 SMNVEV (reference sequence). CDR3 DNA sequence: TGTGCCAGCAGTTTATTACAGGGGGCCGATGAAAAACTGTTTTTT. This encodes CASSLLQGADEKLFF.

This CDR3 reads CSVETSGELFF. The CDR3 bases are TGCAGCGTCGAGACTAGCGGGGAGCTGTTTTTT. The chain employs TRBV29-1 and TRBJ2-2; D perhaps matches TRBD2 (6 bases). CDR3 length equals 11 residues. Per germline, CDR1 SQVTM and CDR2 ANQGSEA. Trimming shortened V by 6 bases and J by 7 bases, and 9 bases separated the two germline ends.

This clone was seen a single time. Different DNA sequences within this sample yield the same CDR3. V and J are TRBV5-6 and TRBJ1-3; D gene ambiguous. Trimming stripped 0 bases from V and 0 bases from J, with 4 bases between. This CDR3 comprises 14 residues. Germline CDR1 and CDR2: SGHDT and YYEEEE. In nucleotides, the CDR3 is TGTGCCAGCAGCTTGGGTGGCTCTGGAAACACCATATATTTT. Translated, it gives CASSLGGSGNTIYF.

To note about this clone: At one end, the junction sequence differs from germline, possibly due to a read error. The same CDR3 can be traced to other DNA sequences in this sample. This chain connects TRBV13 to TRBJ2-3; 12 bases are a match to TRBD2. Germline values: CDR1 PRHDT, CDR2 FYEKMQ (reference sequence). This CDR3 region has 16 residues. The CDR3 loop is CASSLGLAGSTDTQYF. The CDR3 DNA reads TGTGCCAGCAGCCTAGGACTAGCGGGGAGCACAGATACGCAGTATTTT. The full variable domain, with the rest looked up from reference TRBV13 and TRBJ2-3, is AAGVIQSPRHLIKEKRETATLKCYPIPRHDTVYWYQQGPGQDPQFLISFYEKMQSDKGSIPDRFSAQQFSDYHSELNMSSLELGDSALYFCASSLGLAGSTDTQYFGPGTRLTVL.

Comments on this clone: The sample contains more than one DNA sequence encoding this CDR3. The rearrangement links TRBV9 to TRBJ2-1, with D uncertain. The length of the CDR3 is 12 residues. V dropped 0 bases and J dropped 6 bases, with 4 bases sitting between them. The germline V gene encodes CDR1 SGDLS and CDR2 YYNGEE. This chain's CDR3 is CASSVAGNEQFF. The CDR3 DNA follows: TGTGCCAGCAGCGTAGCTGGCAATGAGCAGTTCTTC.